The 6 T cell receptor beta chains below all came from one sample that was sequenced in a study of blood T cell repertoires in COVID-19. Here immunoSEQ multiplex PCR was the method, and the copy in TCRdb shows in-frame clones only, minus some. The sample consists of nearly 80,000 clones, 84% of them appearing once. The sequencing input was peripheral blood. The source of these receptors is a man between 50 and 59 years old with acute or convalescent COVID-19.

The chain is built from TRBV12-3 or TRBV12-4 and TRBJ2-2, with no clear D. Trimming removed 4 bases from V and 7 bases from J, with 7 bases in between. The CDR3 consists of 12 residues. CDR3 nucleotide sequence: TGTGCCAGCAGTTCTGTCGGCGGGGAGCTGTTTTTT. Translated, it gives CASSSVGGELFF.

This rearrangement joins TRBV11-3 to TRBJ1-1; D is possibly TRBD1 (6 bases). This CDR3 region has 15 residues. V was pared by 1 base and J by 4 bases, with 13 bases between. Germline CDR1 SGHNT, CDR2 YENEEA. CDR3 in amino acids: CASSLAQGLGTEAFF. For the CDR3, the DNA is TGTGCCAGCAGCTTAGCCCAGGGGCTAGGCACTGAAGCTTTCTTT.

The gene calls are TRBV6-5 and TRBJ2-1, with 9 positions matching TRBD2. Looked up from germline, CDR1 is MNHEY and CDR2 is SVGAGI. The CDR3 runs to 14 residues. J was trimmed by 7 bases and V by 7 bases; bases with no gene match: 8. The CDR3 nucleotides read TGTGCCAGCATAGGATTAGCGGGAGCAAATGAGCAGTTCTTC. Translating gives CASIGLAGANEQFF.

The chain combines TRBV29-1 with TRBJ1-2; D gene ambiguous. V was pared by 7 bases and J by 6 bases, with 21 bases between. Germline values: CDR1 SQVTM, CDR2 ANQGSEA. CDR3 size: 14 residues. This CDR3 reads CSAVNLGRLDGYTF. CDR3 sequence (DNA): TGCAGCGCCGTCAACTTGGGGAGACTCGATGGCTACACCTTC.

The rearrangement links TRBV9 to TRBJ2-1; the D is unclear. Germline-derived CDR1 and CDR2 are SGDLS and YYNGEE. This CDR3 contains 12 residues. The V gene lost 2 bases and the J gene lost 9 bases, with 9 bases spanning the gap. This chain's CDR3 is CASSVNPGEQFF. The DNA for the CDR3 is TGTGCCAGCAGCGTCAATCCAGGTGAGCAGTTCTTC.

The chain recombines TRBV7-9 with TRBJ2-7, with D uncertain. The V end lost 3 bases, the J end lost 0 bases, and 3 bases lay between the germline ends. The CDR3 contains 12 residues. Germline V gene lookup returns CDR1 SEHNR and CDR2 FQNEAQ (reference sequence). DNA of the CDR3: TGTGCCAGCAGCTTCAGCTCCTACGAGCAGTACTTC. Translated, it gives CASSFSSYEQYF. Full variable domain (missing parts from reference TRBV7-9 and TRBJ2-7): DTGVSQNPRHKITKRGQNVTFRCDPISEHNRLYWYRQTLGQGPEFLTYFQNEAQLEKSRLLSDRFSAERPKGSFSTLEIQRTEQGDSAMYLCASSFSSYEQYFGPGTRLTVT.